This TCR beta chain was retrieved from a study of cytotoxic CD8 clonotypes in ibrutinib-treated CLL. Study details: The patient breakdown showed approximately ten relapsed/refractory and around 16 treatment-naive cases, with approximately 18 IGHV unmutated.

Using immunoSEQ multiplex PCR, the repertoire was profiled, and TCRdb retains in-frame clones only, with some absent. The sample contains tens of thousands of clones, approximately 80% of which appear only once. The germline gives CDR1 SGHDT, CDR2 YYEEEE. This CDR3 is built from 15 residues. V lost 4 bases and J lost 0; bases outside the gene matches: 6. Comments on this clone: What it binds is unknown.

The study, taken as a whole, reports: Public clonotypes occurred uncommonly; on treatment, they contracted or remained stable. Sampling schedules were unmatched across sustained-remission and progressing patients.

The chain couples TRBV5-6 to TRBJ2-5; 7 bases are shared with TRBD1. This TCR came from a human donor with chronic lymphocytic leukemia. Here the sequenced sample was PBMCs, taken at disease progression, from a patient treated with ibrutinib. Written as DNA, the CDR3 is TGTGCCAGCAGCGTGCTAGGACAGGACCAAGAGACCCAGTACTTC. Amino acid sequence: CASSVLGQDQETQYF.